This entry concerns a single T cell receptor (beta chain). The antigen is unknown. This entry comes from a study of metastatic and nonmetastatic thyroid tumors. About the study: Comparison of repertoires was carried out across blood and tumor or nodule tissue from malignant and benign thyroid patients.

Study results and caveats: Malignant tumors reportedly showed significantly higher TCR beta diversity than benign nodules in both blood and tumor.

Patients had received no treatment of any kind before thyroid surgery. Original processing notes: Clinicopathological groups of papillary thyroid cancer showed CDR3 differences that were used to build a distant-metastasis classifier. TCRdb called clones again from the PCR reads with MiXCR. TCRdb assigned the V and J calls; the authors' analysis was not used. The table includes 20,000 or so clones, roughly 20% detected once. Trimming removed 0 bases at V and 2 bases at J, with 9 bases between. CDR3 length equals 15 residues. Germline loops: CDR1 LGHNA, CDR2 YSLEER. Sequencing was done on a sample of tumor tissue. V is TRBV4-3 and J is TRBJ2-3; possible D gene TRBD1, 6 bases. This TCR came from a male donor with papillary thyroid cancer or a benign thyroid nodule (not recorded which). Some clones in this sample may be carry-over from other donors' samples. CDR3 region: CASSQEGHVTDTQYF. The DNA for the CDR3 is TGCGCCAGCAGCCAAGAGGGACATGTCACAGATACGCAGTATTTT.